The present TCR beta chain was sequenced within a study of cytomegalovirus exposure and HLA in healthy donors. V lost 4 bases, J lost 11 bases, and 14 bases lay in between. Germline loops: CDR1 MGHRA, CDR2 YSYEKL. The CDR3 is 12 amino acids. PCR primers comprised 60 Vbeta and 13 Jbeta primers. TCRdb's table, derived via immunoSEQ multiplex PCR, lists solely in-frame clones and lacks some. The sample holds around 120,000 clones, around 80% seen once. The rearrangement joins TRBV4-1 to TRBJ1-1; no clear D. The sample consisted of PBMCs. The TCR comes from a woman between 50 and 59 years old in good health and CMV-seropositive. The CDR3 region is CASSLRARLAFF. CDR3 nucleotides: TGCGCCAGCAGCCTAAGAGCGAGGTTGGCTTTCTTT.